This T cell receptor (beta chain) was identified during a study of cytomegalovirus exposure and HLA in healthy donors (dated by TCRdb to between 2016 and 2019). About the investigation overall: An earlier analysis of roughly 610 of the donors reported 276 Gb of sequence data and 95 million to 130 million unique TCR beta sequences obtained from around 170 million T cells. An early release that covered more than 550 HLA-typed donors contained 250 to 350 gigabases of sequencing data and some 87 million unique TCR sequences. Of the 350 to 400 genotyped donors, approximately 83% fell in the genetic ancestry cluster associated with self-reported Caucasian donors. The aim of the study was to test whether cataloging public T cell receptors could identify signatures of past pathogen exposure. The T cell repertoires of 666 subjects were profiled by immunosequencing and related to cytomegalovirus serostatus. Besides the first cohort of 550 to 750 subjects, a separate validation cohort made up of some 110 different subjects was used. To predict cytomegalovirus infection status, the study brought together high-throughput TCR immunosequencing, statistical association of individual TCRs with disease status, and machine learning. A later analysis re-analyzed previously published TCR beta repertoires from approximately 670 donors and added high-resolution HLA genotyping to study TCR occurrence patterns. Rather than drawing on any new phenotypic data, the later analysis identified candidate immune exposures from TCR beta sequences and the way those sequences occurred across donors. In an earlier analysis of roughly 580 of the donors, high-throughput TCR beta sequencing was used to judge whether each TCR beta V gene segment behaved as functional or pseudogenic. Donor age, sex, ethnicity and CMV serostatus were compiled alongside the repertoire data. A later genetic analysis used genome-wide SNP genotypes for about 60% of the 666 donors, treating that subset as a discovery cohort. All discovery cohort repertoires had been generated on a single sequencing platform. Class I and class II HLA loci were covered by the typing at four-digit resolution. Typing coverage differed by locus: A, B, C, DRB1 and DQB1 were typed in about 620-630 donors, DQA1 in about 560, DPA1 in approximately 610, and DPB1 in just under 490. A handful of DR-DQ haplotypes were handled as single units for association and clustering because linkage in the cohort was strong. Across approximately 400 genotyped donors of the cohort, an average of roughly 200,000 unique TCR beta nucleotide sequences per donor were sequenced, and roughly 20% of those sequences were non-productive.

Only a few counts were recorded for this clone. Its specific antigen is unknown. One base away there is no much larger clone; base qualities are not given. The cohort comprised around 690 healthy bone marrow donors. At the time of sampling, all cohort members were nominally healthy, though unrecorded immune exposures were likely present. The donor tested CMV seropositive and was one of the 289 seropositive cohort members. Each donor provided a peripheral blood sample, and peripheral blood mononuclear cells were used for TCR beta sequencing. Genomic DNA was extracted from the blood cell samples with the Qiagen DNeasy Blood Extraction Kit. Preparation of the library involved the immunoSEQ multiplex PCR assay. For the multiplex PCR, a mixture combining 60 forward primers for TCR Vbeta segments and 13 reverse primers for TCR Jbeta segments was used. Amplification of the CDR3 region of rearranged TCR beta genes was performed with a multiplex PCR assay on genomic DNA. On the Illumina HiSeq System, the amplified TCR beta libraries were sequenced as 87-base-pair reads. The study's processing was this. A later analysis counted 75 million to 100 million unique TCR beta chains across the 550 to 750 repertoires, and about 10 million of these chains were shared by at least two donors. Raw reads were error-corrected and collapsed into unique sequences with a nearest-neighbor algorithm that merged closely related sequences to remove PCR and sequencing errors. To assign V, D and J gene segments, CDR3 sequences were aligned to IMGT reference sequences. For a sequence to be retained, at least a six-nucleotide match to both a V gene segment and a J gene segment was required. A rearrangement was called productive if the CDR3 had no stop codons and remained in frame with V and J, and every other rearrangement was called non-productive. CDR3 was defined by IMGT convention, running from the second conserved V-encoded cysteine to the conserved J-encoded phenylalanine. Sequences without an unambiguous match to a single V gene segment were excluded from the earlier analysis of a few hundred of the donors. An earlier analysis of 587 of the donors classified V segments as functional when productive rearrangements were above 56.7% and as segregating when the standard deviation between donors was above 5%. A statistical classification framework was built to diagnose cytomegalovirus status from the catalog of TCR beta chain sequences. In a later analysis, TCR nucleotide sequences were compared against IMGT/GENE-DB human TR gene sequences so that V and J genes could be assigned. A later analysis assigned CDR3 sequences and most-parsimonious VDJ recombination scenarios with the TCRdist pipeline. In a later analysis, each TCR beta chain was defined by its CDR3 amino acid sequence together with its V-gene family, and reads without a unique V-gene family were excluded. A later analysis removed 550 to 650 highly shared, low-generation-probability nucleotide sequences to deal with suspected cross-contamination and a sequencing artifact. For each public chain, a later analysis derived a clonal expansion index from normalized ranks of inferred template counts within each repertoire. In a later analysis, generation probabilities were computed with a VDJ recombination model fitted to out-of-frame rearrangements, and the resulting probabilities were checked against IGoR. A later analysis scored TCR-TCR, TCR-HLA and TCR-CMV co-occurrence with hypergeometric tests, applying a repertoire-size bias correction to TCR pairs. To estimate false discovery rates, a later analysis permuted the HLA or CMV assignments 20 times. In a later analysis, co-occurring TCRs were grouped with DBSCAN, and TCRdist sequence similarity was added when clustering was performed within HLA-allele-positive subsets. Repertoires with fewer than 30,000 or more than 120,000 public chains were left out of co-occurrence clustering, as were five repertoires with anomalous nucleotide sharing. TCRdb provides this immuneACCESS table in a form limited to in-frame rearrangements. Some clones are lacking; in checked studies, under half of them reflect an unresolved V gene, and why the rest are absent is not known. The V and J calls and clone size were taken over from that table, and D and trimming were inferred from the DNA. The sample data list under 200,000 clones, and around 76% of these were observed just once. Clones ranked in the top ten supply 2% to 2.5% of the sample.

General conclusions and limits of the study: A group of highly shared sequence variants was considered likely to be a technical artifact of the sequencing pipeline. At a false discovery rate of 0.05, a later analysis linked about 16,000 TCR beta sequences to specific HLA alleles. Most CMV-associated TCR beta chains appeared to be HLA-restricted in a later analysis, and the HLA associations seemed to be driven largely by CMV exposure. Assigning TCR associations to individual alleles was difficult when HLA alleles, especially DR and DQ, strongly co-occurred. A further reported finding was that TCR beta sequences accurately predicted the HLA-A and HLA-B alleles for most subjects in the first cohort. The cohort was sequenced for TCR beta chains only, and without alpha or paired-chain data the features that could be detected were limited. For the cohort, immune exposure information was limited to CMV serostatus. HLA typing was unavailable for some donors at each locus, so association tests used only the typed subset. An earlier analysis of approximately 590 of the donors showed that most TCR beta V segments appeared in productive rearrangements either about 87% or about 30% of the time, which broadly matched IMGT annotations. The study listed 150 to 200 TCR beta chains as associated with cytomegalovirus. In a later analysis, the rate of TCR association differed among HLA loci, with DRB1 alleles having the most associated TCRs and HLA-C alleles having the fewest. In a later genetic analysis, fewer N-insertions in productive TCRs were reported among donors in an Asian-associated ancestry cluster than the approximately 670-donor mean. In both the original and validation cohorts, the classifier was reported to diagnose cytomegalovirus status with high specificity and sensitivity. In vitro tests confirmed that a few of the cytomegalovirus-associated TCR beta chains recognize cytomegalovirus antigens. Linkage disequilibrium might explain the correlated functional status among segregating V segments, but an unknown experimental factor could not be excluded. According to a later analysis, parvovirus B19, influenza, CMV and Epstein-Barr virus appeared linked to several top co-occurrence clusters. Some IMGT-functional V segments, including TRBV6-2 and TRBV6-3, could not be distinguished by the 87-base-pair reads and were therefore excluded. It was suggested by the authors that the approach could potentially be generalized to other disease states and immunological phenotypes. In a later genetic analysis, a missense DCLRE1C variant was associated with V-gene and J-gene trimming of TCR beta chains, and the association was replicated in an independent cohort. Most TCR sequences were seen in very few donors, while some public TCRs were found in many individuals. A later analysis found that HLA-associated TCR beta chains were more clonally expanded and had lower generation probabilities than equally common non-associated chains. Sequencing depth was assumed to be roughly uniform across donors in the presence/absence analyses, though that assumption may not hold. Over 15 rarely observed V segments, including chromosome 9 orphons, were excluded from the earlier analysis of some 590 of the donors because counts were too low.

Trimming removed 4 bases from V and 4 bases from J, leaving 14 bases between the germline ends. Counted from cysteine to phenylalanine, this CDR3 has 15 amino acids. This entry keeps only the CDR3 DNA: 45 bases, framed from base 1. The CDR1 and CDR2 encoded by the germline V gene are SGDLS and YYNGEE. The sequenced sample was PBMCs. This receptor was taken from a woman in her 30s in good health and CMV-seropositive. Here the chain combines TRBV9 and TRBJ1-4; there is no confident call for the D gene. The CDR3 protein is CASSPVGSRNEKLFF. In nucleotide form, the sequence is TGTGCCAGCAGCCCGGTCGGGTCCCGTAATGAAAAACTGTTTTTT.